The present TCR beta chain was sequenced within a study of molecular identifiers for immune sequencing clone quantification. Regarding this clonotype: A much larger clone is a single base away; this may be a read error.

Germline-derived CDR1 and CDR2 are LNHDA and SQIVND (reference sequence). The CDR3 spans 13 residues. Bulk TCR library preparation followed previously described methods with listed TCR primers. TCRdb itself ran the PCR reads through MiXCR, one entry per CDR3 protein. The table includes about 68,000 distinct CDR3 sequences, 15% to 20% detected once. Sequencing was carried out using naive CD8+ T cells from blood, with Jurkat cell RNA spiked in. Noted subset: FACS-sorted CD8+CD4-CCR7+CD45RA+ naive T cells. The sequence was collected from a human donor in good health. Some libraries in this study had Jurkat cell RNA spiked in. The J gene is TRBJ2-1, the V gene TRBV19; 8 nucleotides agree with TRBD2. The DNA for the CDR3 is TGTGCCAGGAGTATTGGACTAGCCGGTGAGCAGTTCTTC. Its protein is CARSIGLAGEQFF.